The TCR beta chain under discussion was sequenced for a study of blood T cell repertoires in COVID-19. For the study at large: COVID-19 samples, acute and convalescent, were from the United States, Italy and Spain. Sample material is recorded as cDNA or gDNA derived from T cells, B-cell-depleted T cells, or PBMCs.

Trimming took off 0 bases at V and 0 bases at J, with 11 bases between the two ends. Germline lookup yields CDR1 KGHSY and CDR2 FQNENV. This CDR3 comprises 16 residues. The Seattle patients joined while their infection was active and were tracked longitudinally afterward. In the original workflow: Amplification of reference gene primers was used by the study to estimate nucleated cell counts. Clones were read by immunoSEQ multiplex PCR, and TCRdb kept only the in-frame ones, dropping some. V, J and clone size reflect that table, while D and trimming were determined from the DNA. Of about 180,000 clones in the sample, approximately 87% were seen once.

This clonotype originated in a woman between 65 and 79 years old with COVID-19, enrolled during active disease. Sequenced sample: peripheral blood. The gene calls are TRBV16 and TRBJ1-2, with D possibly being TRBD1 (6 bases). The CDR3 DNA reads as TGTGCCAGCAGCCAATCGGGGGGGCCAACTAACTATGGCTACACCTTC. Its protein product is CASSQSGGPTNYGYTF.